This record concerns one T cell receptor (beta chain) sequence. Antigen specificity is unknown. The junction does not match germline at one end; this may be a read error. These data come from a study of T cell repertoires in cytomegalovirus infection. Germline-derived CDR1 and CDR2 are SGHNT and YENEEA. This CDR3 comprises 15 residues. Broader study findings: CMV-specific TCR beta clonotypes restricted by HLA-C dominated the ex vivo response.

MiXCR, applied by TCRdb to the reads, yields one record per CDR3 protein. This table holds 740,000 or so distinct CDR3 sequences, less than 40% found once. The specimen was PBMCs. The source is a human donor in good health (CMV status not recorded). Some clones in this sample may be carry-over from other donors' samples. The chain recombines TRBV11-3 with TRBJ2-1, with TRBD2 matching 8 bases. The CDR3 loop is CASSSAGTSNNERFF. The CDR3 DNA sequence: TGTGCCAGCAGCTCCGCCGGGACTAGTAACAATGAGCGGTTCTTC.